The clone carrying this T cell receptor (beta chain) has more than one count but fewer than ten. Its specificity is not known. The source of the sample is a study of cytomegalovirus exposure and HLA in healthy donors. As for the study in general: In an earlier analysis, 90 million to 120 million unique TCR beta sequences were found from about 179 million T cells.

Amplification used 60 Vbeta primers and 13 Jbeta primers. Clones were read by immunoSEQ multiplex PCR, and TCRdb kept only the in-frame ones, dropping some. The sample consists of 170,000 or so clones, around 77% of them appearing once. Study-level findings and limits: Certain sequence variants were highly shared and formed a cluster, and this cluster was likely a sequencing artifact.

This sequence originates from a man between 60 and 75 years old in good health and CMV-seronegative. Input material: PBMCs.

This CDR3 reads CASRRTGSELFF. DNA for the CDR3: TGTGCCAGCAGAAGGACAGGGAGTGAGCTGTTTTTT. The chain joins TRBV5-8 to TRBJ2-2, with 8 positions matching TRBD1. Germline loops: CDR1 SGHTS, CDR2 YDEGEE. CDR3 length equals 12 residues. V lost 5 bases and J lost 11; bases outside the gene matches: 5.